This T cell receptor (beta chain) was identified in a study of CD8 T cells in ankylosing spondylitis. This clonotype was counted many times. Sequence at one end of the junction differs from germline and may be a read error. The length of the CDR3 is 13 residues. Germline loops: CDR1 SGHTA, CDR2 FQGNSA. Each CDR3 protein is one row after TCRdb ran MiXCR on the 5' RACE reads. The sample includes 300,000 to 350,000 distinct CDR3 sequences, 11% of them seen just once. The sequence was collected from a female donor with ankylosing spondylitis or in good health (not recorded which). The chain uses TRBV7-2 and TRBJ2-7, with 9 positions matching TRBD2. The sample taken for sequencing was blood, either unsorted or a sorted T cell fraction (not recorded which). This CDR3 reads CASSPIAGDPSNF. CDR3 nucleotides: TGTGCCAGCAGCCCAATAGCGGGAGACCCATCGAACTTC.